The present entry profiles one T cell receptor beta chain with its context. Its antigen is not yet known. Nothing much larger sits one base from this clone, and base qualities are not available. V loses 4 bases of germline sequence and J loses 6 bases, and the interval between the two ends is 18 bases. Reading the germline V gene gives CDR1 SGHVS and CDR2 FQNEAQ. The CDR3 runs 16 residues from the cysteine to the phenylalanine. Only the CDR3 DNA is retained, 48 bases long and in frame from the first base. Libraries were made using the immunoSEQ multiplex PCR assay. A mixture of 60 forward primers for TCR Vbeta segments and 13 reverse primers for TCR Jbeta segments was used in the multiplex PCR. The CDR3 region of rearranged TCR beta genes was amplified from genomic DNA by a multiplex PCR assay. On the Illumina HiSeq System, the amplified TCR beta libraries were sequenced as 87-base-pair reads. As for the authors' bioinformatics: A later analysis counted around 72 million unique TCR beta chains across the approximately 700 repertoires, and 9 million to 14 million of these chains were shared by at least two donors. Raw reads were error-corrected and collapsed into unique sequences with a nearest-neighbor algorithm that merged closely related sequences to remove PCR and sequencing errors. To assign V, D and J gene segments, CDR3 sequences were aligned to IMGT reference sequences. For a sequence to be retained, a match of at least six nucleotides to both a V gene segment and a J gene segment was required. A rearrangement counted as productive if the CDR3 had no stop codons and remained in frame with V and J, and every other rearrangement counted as non-productive. CDR3 was defined according to IMGT convention as the region running from the second conserved V-encoded cysteine to the conserved J-encoded phenylalanine. In an earlier analysis of just under 600 of the donors, sequences lacking an unambiguous match to a single V gene segment were excluded. An earlier analysis of some 610 of the donors called V segments functional above 56.7% productive rearrangements and segregating when the between-donor standard deviation exceeded 5%. A statistical classification framework was developed to diagnose cytomegalovirus status using the catalog of TCR beta chain sequences. In a later analysis, V and J genes were assigned by comparing TCR nucleotide sequences against IMGT/GENE-DB human TR gene sequences. The TCRdist pipeline was used in a later analysis to assign CDR3 sequences and most-parsimonious VDJ recombination scenarios. A later analysis defined each TCR beta chain by its CDR3 amino acid sequence plus V-gene family, and excluded reads lacking a unique V-gene family. A later analysis removed 592 highly shared, low-generation-probability nucleotide sequences to deal with suspected cross-contamination and a sequencing artifact. A later analysis calculated a clonal expansion index for each public chain from normalized within-repertoire ranks of inferred template counts. In a later analysis, generation probabilities were computed with a VDJ recombination model fitted to out-of-frame rearrangements, and the resulting probabilities were checked against IGoR. Hypergeometric tests were used in a later analysis to score TCR-TCR, TCR-HLA and TCR-CMV co-occurrence, with a repertoire-size bias correction applied to the TCR pairs. In a later analysis, false discovery rates were estimated by permuting HLA or CMV assignments 20 times. A later analysis grouped co-occurring TCRs with DBSCAN, adding TCRdist sequence similarity when clustering within HLA-allele-positive subsets. Co-occurrence clustering excluded repertoires with fewer than 30,000 or more than 120,000 public chains, plus five with anomalous nucleotide sharing. TCRdb mirrors the immuneACCESS table, restricted to in-frame sequences. Some clones are absent from its copies; in checked studies, under half trace to an unresolved V gene, and the reason for the others is unknown. That table furnishes V, J and clone size, whereas the DNA furnished D and trimming. The sample table contains approximately 200,000 clones; only one count was recorded for around three quarters of them. Jointly, the top ten make up 1.6% of the sample.

The cohort comprised 666 healthy bone marrow donors. Cohort members were all nominally healthy when sampled, although unrecorded immune exposures were likely present. The donor tested CMV seronegative, placing the donor among the roughly 350 seronegative members of the cohort. Each donor provided a peripheral blood sample, and peripheral blood mononuclear cells were used for TCR beta sequencing. The Qiagen DNeasy Blood Extraction Kit was used to extract genomic DNA from the blood cell samples. This specimen comes from a study of cytomegalovirus exposure and HLA in healthy donors (dated by TCRdb to about 2017). A note on the overall study: According to an earlier analysis of 587 of the donors, about 170 million T cells yielded 117 million unique TCR beta sequences and approximately 300 Gb of sequence data. The T cell repertoires of 666 subjects were profiled by immunosequencing and related to cytomegalovirus serostatus. Genome-wide SNP genotypes for about three fifths of the roughly 700 donors were used in a later genetic analysis, which treated that subset as a discovery cohort. All discovery cohort repertoires had been generated using a single sequencing platform. An earlier analysis of some 500 of the donors used high-throughput TCR beta sequencing to judge whether each TCR beta V gene segment behaved as functional or pseudogenic. Donor age, sex, ethnicity and CMV serostatus were collected together with the repertoire data. Because of strong linkage in the cohort, five DR-DQ haplotypes were treated as single units for association and clustering. HLA typing covered class I and class II loci at four-digit resolution. In addition to the first cohort of 650 to 750 subjects, a separate validation cohort of some 120 different subjects was used. Among 398 genotyped donors of the cohort, an average of approximately 240,000 unique TCR beta nucleotide sequences was sequenced per donor, of which approximately 19% were non-productive. In a later analysis, previously published TCR beta repertoires from about 670 donors were re-analyzed and high-resolution HLA genotyping was added so that TCR occurrence patterns could be studied. Among the approximately 430 genotyped donors, approximately 81% belonged to the genetic ancestry cluster associated with self-reported Caucasian donors. The number of donors typed differed by locus, with 629-630 for A, B, C, DRB1 and DQB1, roughly 520 for DQA1, about 610 for DPA1, and around 450 for DPB1. Rather than drawing on any new phenotypic data, the later analysis identified candidate immune exposures from TCR beta sequences and the way those sequences occurred across donors. The study aimed to test whether signatures of past pathogen exposure could be identified by cataloging public T cell receptors. An early release covering roughly 600 HLA-typed donors comprised roughly 300 gigabases of sequencing data and roughly 86 million unique TCR sequences. To predict cytomegalovirus infection status, the study brought together high-throughput TCR immunosequencing, statistical association of individual TCRs with disease status, and machine learning.

Here is what the overall study found, with its caveats: A group of highly shared sequence variants was considered likely to be a technical artifact of the sequencing pipeline. At a false discovery rate of 0.05, a later analysis linked around 17,000 TCR beta sequences to specific HLA alleles. A later genetic analysis reported fewer N-insertions in productive TCRs among donors in an Asian-associated ancestry cluster than the approximately 700-donor mean. Correlated functional status among segregating V segments might be attributable to linkage disequilibrium, but an unknown experimental factor could not be ruled out. In a later analysis, most CMV-associated TCR beta chains were found to appear HLA-restricted, with HLA associations seemingly driven largely by CMV exposure. Because HLA typing was missing for some donors at each locus, association tests included only the typed subset. The earlier analysis of some 560 of the donors excluded some 16 rarely observed V segments, including chromosome 9 orphons, because counts were too low. A total of fewer than 200 TCR beta chains were listed by the study as associated with cytomegalovirus. In vitro tests confirmed that a few of the cytomegalovirus-associated TCR beta chains recognize cytomegalovirus antigens. In a later analysis, the rate of TCR association differed among HLA loci, with DRB1 alleles having the most associated TCRs and HLA-C alleles having the fewest. Roughly uniform sequencing depth across donors was assumed in presence/absence analyses, although this assumption may not hold. A later analysis reported that several top co-occurrence clusters appeared linked to parvovirus B19, influenza, CMV and Epstein-Barr virus. A later genetic analysis associated a missense DCLRE1C variant with V-gene and J-gene trimming of TCR beta chains, and an independent cohort replicated the association. Cytomegalovirus status was reported to be diagnosed by the classifier with high specificity and sensitivity in both the original and validation cohorts. In this cohort, only TCR beta chains were sequenced, and detectable features were limited by the absence of alpha or paired-chain data. For the cohort, immune exposure information was limited to CMV serostatus. Compared with equally common non-associated chains, HLA-associated TCR beta chains in a later analysis were more clonally expanded and had lower generation probabilities. Most TCR sequences were seen in very few donors, while some public TCRs were found in many individuals. Some IMGT-functional V segments, including TRBV6-2 and TRBV6-3, could not be distinguished by the 87-base-pair reads and were therefore excluded. A further reported finding was that TCR beta sequences accurately predicted the HLA-A and HLA-B alleles for most subjects in the first cohort. Assigning TCR associations to individual alleles was difficult when HLA alleles, especially DR and DQ, strongly co-occurred. Broadly in line with IMGT annotations, most TCR beta V segments showed up in productive rearrangements about 87% or about 30% of the time in an earlier analysis of some 590 of the donors. The authors suggested that the approach could potentially be generalized to other disease states and immunological phenotypes.

The clonotype comes from a woman aged 18-29 years in good health and CMV-seronegative. The rearranged chain carries TRBV7-8 and TRBJ1-4, with the identity of the D gene unclear. The sample consisted of PBMCs. The CDR3 has the sequence CASSSPGGWEDEKLFF. The DNA sequence reads TGTGCCAGCAGCTCCCCCGGAGGGTGGGAAGATGAAAAACTGTTTTTT.